This T cell receptor (beta chain) was obtained from a study of T cells after yellow fever vaccination. For the study at large: Low-cell-number fractions underwent preparation using SMART-Seq v4 Ultra Low Input. Overall study findings and caveats: Clonotypes found in both CD4 and CD8 compartments made up a small share. Contaminating bulk clonotypes could be abundant in FACS-sorted repertoires.

This clonotype appeared many times. Its antigen is unidentified. TCRdb reprocessed the 5' RACE reads with MiXCR, giving one entry per CDR3 protein. In the table there are 120,000 or so distinct CDR3 sequences, about 16% of which are singletons. The sequenced sample was CD8+ T cells sorted from PBMCs, obtained 5 days after the yellow fever booster vaccination. The sequence was obtained from a man younger than 35 who received the YFV17D yellow fever vaccine.

CDR3 bases: TGTGCCGGACTAGGAGACGACTATGGCTACACCTTC. Protein sequence: CAGLGDDYGYTF. The chain links TRBV6-6 to TRBJ1-2; D remains unclear. This CDR3 comprises 12 residues. Germline CDR1 is MNHNY and CDR2 is SVGAGI (reference sequence). The V end lost 11 bases, the J end lost 3 bases, and 13 bases lay between the germline ends.